This T cell receptor (beta chain) was identified in a study of OX40 agonist ivuxolimab in advanced cancers. The V and J ends lost 7 bases and 0 bases respectively, with 10 bases between them. Germline CDR1 reads MNHNS; CDR2 reads SASEGT. This CDR3 has 14 amino acids. Profiling relied on immunoSEQ multiplex PCR, and the TCRdb table lists in-frame clones only, not all of them. This sample has some 69,000 clones; 80% to 90% occur once, and the top ten carry over 3%. The TCR sequence derives from an adult with an advanced solid tumor such as melanoma, head and neck, liver or kidney cancer. Sequences were derived from CD4+ or CD8+ T cells sorted from blood, sampled in a trial of the OX40 agonist ivuxolimab. This rearrangement joins TRBV6-1 to TRBJ1-3; no firm D call. CDR3 sequence reads: CASKASPSGNTIYF. The CDR3 DNA reads TGTGCCAGCAAGGCCAGCCCCTCTGGAAACACCATATATTTT.